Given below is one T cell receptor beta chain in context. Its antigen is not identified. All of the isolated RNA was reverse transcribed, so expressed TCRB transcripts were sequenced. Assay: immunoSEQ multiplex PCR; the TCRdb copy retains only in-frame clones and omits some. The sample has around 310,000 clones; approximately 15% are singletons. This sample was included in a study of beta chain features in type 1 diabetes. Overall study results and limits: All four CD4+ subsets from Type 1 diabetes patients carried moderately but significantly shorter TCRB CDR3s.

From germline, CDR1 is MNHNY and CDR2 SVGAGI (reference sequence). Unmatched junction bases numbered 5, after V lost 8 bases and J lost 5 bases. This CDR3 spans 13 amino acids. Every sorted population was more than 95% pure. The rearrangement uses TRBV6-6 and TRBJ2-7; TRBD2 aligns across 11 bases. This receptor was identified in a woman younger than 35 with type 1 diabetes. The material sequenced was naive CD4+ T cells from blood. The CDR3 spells CASRTSGSHEQYF. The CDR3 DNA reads TGTGCCAGCCGTACTAGCGGGAGCCACGAGCAGTACTTC.